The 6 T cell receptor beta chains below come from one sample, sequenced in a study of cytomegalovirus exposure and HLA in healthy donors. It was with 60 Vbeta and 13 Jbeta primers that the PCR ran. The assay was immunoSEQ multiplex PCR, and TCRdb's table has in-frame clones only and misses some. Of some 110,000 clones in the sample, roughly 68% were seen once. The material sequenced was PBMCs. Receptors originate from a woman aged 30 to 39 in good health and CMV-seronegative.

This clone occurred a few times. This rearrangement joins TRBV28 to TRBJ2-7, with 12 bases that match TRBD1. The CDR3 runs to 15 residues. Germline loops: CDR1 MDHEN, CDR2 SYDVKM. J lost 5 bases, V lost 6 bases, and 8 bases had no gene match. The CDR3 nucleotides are TGTGCCAGCAGGCTCGGGACAGGGGGCTTCGACGAGCAGTACTTC. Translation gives CASRLGTGGFDEQYF. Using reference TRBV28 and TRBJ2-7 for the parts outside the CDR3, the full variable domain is DVKVTQSSRYLVKRTGEKVFLECVQDMDHENMFWYRQDPGLGLRLIYFSYDVKMKEKGDIPEGYSVSREKKERFSLILESASTNQTSMYLCASRLGTGGFDEQYFGPGTRLTVT.

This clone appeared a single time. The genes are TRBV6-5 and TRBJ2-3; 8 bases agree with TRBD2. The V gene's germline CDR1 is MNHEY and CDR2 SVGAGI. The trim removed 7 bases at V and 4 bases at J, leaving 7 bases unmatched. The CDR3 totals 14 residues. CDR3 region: CASTRAGASDTQYF. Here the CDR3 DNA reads TGTGCCAGCACTCGAGCGGGAGCTTCAGATACGCAGTATTTT.

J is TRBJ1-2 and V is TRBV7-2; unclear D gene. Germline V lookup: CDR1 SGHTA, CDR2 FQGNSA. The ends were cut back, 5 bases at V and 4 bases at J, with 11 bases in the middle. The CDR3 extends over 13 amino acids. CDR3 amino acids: CASSQGSFYGYTF. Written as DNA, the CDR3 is TGTGCCAGCAGCCAAGGGAGCTTCTATGGCTACACCTTC.

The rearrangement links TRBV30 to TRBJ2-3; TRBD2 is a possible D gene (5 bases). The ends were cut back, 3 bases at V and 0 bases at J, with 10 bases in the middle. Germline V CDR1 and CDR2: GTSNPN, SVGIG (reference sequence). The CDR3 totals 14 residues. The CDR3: CAWSRLASTDTQYF. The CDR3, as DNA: TGTGCCTGGAGCCGGCTAGCAAGCACAGATACGCAGTATTTT.

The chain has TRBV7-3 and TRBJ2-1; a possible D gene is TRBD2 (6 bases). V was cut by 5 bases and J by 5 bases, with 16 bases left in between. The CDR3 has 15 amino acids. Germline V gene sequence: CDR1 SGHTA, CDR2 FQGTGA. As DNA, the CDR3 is TGTGCCAGCAGCGCAACGGGAGTGGGAGACAATGAGCAGTTCTTC. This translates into CASSATGVGDNEQFF.

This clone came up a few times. CDR3 sequence: CASGGQTSGQPQHF. In DNA form, the CDR3 reads TGTGCCAGCGGGGGACAAACCTCAGGTCAGCCCCAGCATTTT. V usage is TRBV2 and J usage is TRBJ1-5, with D possibly being TRBD1 (6 bases). Germline assignment: CDR1 SNHLY and CDR2 FYNNEI. With 8 bases removed from V and 6 bases from J, the gap between germline ends came to 17 bases. The CDR3 is 14 residues long.